The present entry profiles one T cell receptor (beta chain) with its context. What it recognizes is unknown. The data are from a study of cytotoxic CD8 clonotypes in ibrutinib-treated CLL. The overall study: Across samples, productive templates numbered some 250,000 and productive rearrangements reached 80,000 to 100,000 on average.

Whole-study findings and limits: Private clonotypes, not public ones, expanded at ibrutinib response.

The intended depth for sequencing was 1 in 200,000 to 1 in 1 million T cells. Produced via immunoSEQ multiplex PCR; TCRdb's table is partial and in-frame only. This sample yields some 92,000 clones, of which over 60% are seen a single time; roughly 24% belongs to the top ten. PBMCs that had been cryopreserved were the source of about 2 micrograms of genomic DNA for TCR beta libraries. The source material was PBMCs, sampled after 24 months of ibrutinib treatment. The sequence was collected from a human donor with chronic lymphocytic leukemia.

CDR3 in DNA: TGCGCCAGCAGCTTGGACGGGGGAGGCGGGCAGCCCCAGCATTTT. Protein sequence: CASSLDGGGGQPQHF. The chain is built from TRBV5-1 and TRBJ1-5; possibly TRBD1 for D (5 bases). V lost 0 bases and J 7 bases, leaving 14 bases between the germline ends. Germline CDR1 is SGHRS and CDR2 is YFSETQ. The CDR3 has 15 residues. Complete variable domain (other parts from reference TRBV5-1 and TRBJ1-5): KAGVTQTPRYLIKTRGQQVTLSCSPISGHRSVSWYQQTPGQGLQFLFEYFSETQRNKGNFPGRFSGRQFSNSRSEMNVSTLELGDSALYLCASSLDGGGGQPQHFGDGTRLSIL.